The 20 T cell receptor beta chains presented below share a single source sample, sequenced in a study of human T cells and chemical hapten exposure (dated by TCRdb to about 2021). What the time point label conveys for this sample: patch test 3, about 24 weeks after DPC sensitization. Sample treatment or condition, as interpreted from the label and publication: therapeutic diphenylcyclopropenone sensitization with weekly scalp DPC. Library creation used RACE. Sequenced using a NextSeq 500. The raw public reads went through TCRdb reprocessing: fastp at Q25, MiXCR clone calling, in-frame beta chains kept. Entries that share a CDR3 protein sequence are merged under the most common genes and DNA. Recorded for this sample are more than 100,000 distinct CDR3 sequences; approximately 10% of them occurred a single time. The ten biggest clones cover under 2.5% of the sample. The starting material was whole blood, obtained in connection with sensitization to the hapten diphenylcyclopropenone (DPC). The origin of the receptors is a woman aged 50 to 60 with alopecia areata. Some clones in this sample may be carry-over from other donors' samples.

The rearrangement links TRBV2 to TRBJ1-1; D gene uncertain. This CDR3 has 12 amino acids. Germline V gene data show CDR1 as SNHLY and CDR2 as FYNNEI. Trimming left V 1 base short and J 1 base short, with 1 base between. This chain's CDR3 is CASSEGNTEAFF. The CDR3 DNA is TGTGCCAGCAGTGAAGGGAACACTGAAGCTTTCTTT.

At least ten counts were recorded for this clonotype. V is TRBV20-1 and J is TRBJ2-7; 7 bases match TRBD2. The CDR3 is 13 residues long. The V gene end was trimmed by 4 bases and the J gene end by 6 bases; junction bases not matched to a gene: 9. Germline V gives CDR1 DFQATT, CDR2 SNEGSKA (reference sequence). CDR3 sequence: CSATLGLGGEQYF. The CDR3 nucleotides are TGCAGTGCTACCCTCGGACTAGGTGGCGAGCAGTACTTC.

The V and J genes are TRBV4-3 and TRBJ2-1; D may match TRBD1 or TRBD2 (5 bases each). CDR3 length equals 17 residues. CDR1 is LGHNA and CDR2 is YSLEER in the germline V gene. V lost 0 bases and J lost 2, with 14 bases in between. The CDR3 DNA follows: TGCGCCAGCAGCCAAGATACGGGGCGGAGCCCCTACAATGAGCAGTTCTTC. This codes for CASSQDTGRSPYNEQFF.

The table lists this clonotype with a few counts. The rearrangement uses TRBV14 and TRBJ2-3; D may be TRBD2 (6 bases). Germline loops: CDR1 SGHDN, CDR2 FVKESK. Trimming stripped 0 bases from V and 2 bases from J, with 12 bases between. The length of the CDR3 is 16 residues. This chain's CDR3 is CASSQDWSGLTDTQYF. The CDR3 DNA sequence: TGTGCCAGCAGCCAAGATTGGAGCGGGCTCACAGATACGCAGTATTTT.

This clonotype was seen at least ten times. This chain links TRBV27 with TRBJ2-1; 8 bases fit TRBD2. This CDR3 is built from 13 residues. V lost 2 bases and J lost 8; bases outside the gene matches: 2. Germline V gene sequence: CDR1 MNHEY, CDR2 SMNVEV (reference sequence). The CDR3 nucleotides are TGTGCCAGCAGTTTACAAGCGGGGGATGAGCAGTTCTTC. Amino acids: CASSLQAGDEQFF.

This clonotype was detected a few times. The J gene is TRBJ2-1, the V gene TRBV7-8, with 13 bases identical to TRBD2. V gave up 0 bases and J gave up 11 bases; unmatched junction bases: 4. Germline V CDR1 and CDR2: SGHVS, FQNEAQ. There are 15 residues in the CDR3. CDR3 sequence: CASSLAPLAGGKQFF. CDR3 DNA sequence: TGTGCCAGCAGCTTAGCCCCACTAGCGGGAGGGAAGCAGTTCTTC.

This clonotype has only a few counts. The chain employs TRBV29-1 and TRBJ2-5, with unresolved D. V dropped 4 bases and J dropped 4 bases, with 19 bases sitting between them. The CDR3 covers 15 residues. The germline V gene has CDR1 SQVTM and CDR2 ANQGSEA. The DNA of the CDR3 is TGCAGCGTTGTGCCCAGCTCGGAGCTCGTAGAGACCCAGTACTTC. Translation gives CSVVPSSELVETQYF.

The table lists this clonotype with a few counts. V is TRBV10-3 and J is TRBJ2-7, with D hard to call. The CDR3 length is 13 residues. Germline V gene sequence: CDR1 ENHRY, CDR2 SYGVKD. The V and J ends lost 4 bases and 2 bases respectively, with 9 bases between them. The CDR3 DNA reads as TGTGCCATCAGTGCCAGGCCCCCCTACGAGCAGTACTTC. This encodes CAISARPPYEQYF.

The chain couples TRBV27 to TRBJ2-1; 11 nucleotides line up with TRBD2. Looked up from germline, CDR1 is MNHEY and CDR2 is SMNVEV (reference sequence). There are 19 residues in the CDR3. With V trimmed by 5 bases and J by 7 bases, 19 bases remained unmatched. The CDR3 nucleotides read TGTGCCAGCAGTCTGACCCTTAGCGGGAGGGCCGGCAGAAAGAATGAGCAGTTCTTC. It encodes CASSLTLSGRAGRKNEQFF.

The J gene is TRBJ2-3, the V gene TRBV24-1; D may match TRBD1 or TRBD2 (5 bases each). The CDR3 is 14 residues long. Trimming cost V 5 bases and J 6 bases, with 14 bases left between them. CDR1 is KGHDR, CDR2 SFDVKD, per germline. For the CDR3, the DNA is TGTGCCACCAGTGGTTACAGCCGGGACGATACGCAGTATTTT. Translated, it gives CATSGYSRDDTQYF.

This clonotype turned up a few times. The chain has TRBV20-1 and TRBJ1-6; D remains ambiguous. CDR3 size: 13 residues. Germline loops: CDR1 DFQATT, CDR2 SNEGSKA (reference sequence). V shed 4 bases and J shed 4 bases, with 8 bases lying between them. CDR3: CSATRPYNSPLHF. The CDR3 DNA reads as TGCAGTGCTACCAGACCGTATAATTCACCCCTCCACTTT.

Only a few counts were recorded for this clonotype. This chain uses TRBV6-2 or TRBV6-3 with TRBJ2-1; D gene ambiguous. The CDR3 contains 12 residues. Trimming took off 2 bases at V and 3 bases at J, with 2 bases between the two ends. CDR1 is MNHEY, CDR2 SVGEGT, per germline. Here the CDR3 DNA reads TGTGCCAGCAGTTACGACTACAATGAGCAGTTCTTC. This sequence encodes CASSYDYNEQFF.

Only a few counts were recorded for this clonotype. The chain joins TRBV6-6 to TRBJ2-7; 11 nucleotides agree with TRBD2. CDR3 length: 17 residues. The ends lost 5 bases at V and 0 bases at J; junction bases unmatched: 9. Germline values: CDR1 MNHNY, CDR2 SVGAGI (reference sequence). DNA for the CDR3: TGTGCCAGCAGTGACGGACTAGCGGGCCGCTTCTCCTACGAGCAGTACTTC. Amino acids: CASSDGLAGRFSYEQYF.

The CDR3 DNA follows: TGTGCCAGCAGCGTAGACGACTACACCACAGATACGCAGTATTTT. This translates into CASSVDDYTTDTQYF. This chain links TRBV9 with TRBJ2-3; D may be TRBD2 (5 bases). The V end was cut by 0 bases, the J end by 2 bases, with 10 bases between. CDR1 and CDR2 from the germline V gene are SGDLS and YYNGEE. CDR3 length: 15 residues.

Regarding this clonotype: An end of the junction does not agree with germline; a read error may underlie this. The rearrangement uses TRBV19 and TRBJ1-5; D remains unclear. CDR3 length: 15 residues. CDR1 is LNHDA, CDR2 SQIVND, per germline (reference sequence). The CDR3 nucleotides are TGTGCCAGTAGTATCTCCGGGTATAGCTATCAGCCCCAGCATTTT. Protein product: CASSISGYSYQPQHF.

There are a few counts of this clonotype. CDR3 loop: CASSPTGKPNTEAFF. In DNA, the CDR3 is TGTGCCAGCAGTCCGACAGGGAAGCCGAACACTGAAGCTTTCTTT. The gene calls are TRBV6-5 and TRBJ1-1; the match to TRBD1 covers 7 bases. Germline CDR1 reads MNHEY; CDR2 reads SVGAGI. V lost 5 bases, J lost 1 base, and 7 bases stayed unmatched. There are 15 residues in the CDR3.

CDR3 region: CASSLGQEDPSSGANVLTF. CDR3 sequence (DNA): TGTGCCAGCAGCTTGGGGCAGGAAGATCCGAGCTCTGGGGCCAACGTCCTGACTTTC. This chain uses TRBV5-6 with TRBJ2-6; no definite D call. In germline, CDR1 is SGHDT, CDR2 YYEEEE. The CDR3 consists of 19 residues. The V end was cut by 0 bases, the J end by 0 bases, with 16 bases between.

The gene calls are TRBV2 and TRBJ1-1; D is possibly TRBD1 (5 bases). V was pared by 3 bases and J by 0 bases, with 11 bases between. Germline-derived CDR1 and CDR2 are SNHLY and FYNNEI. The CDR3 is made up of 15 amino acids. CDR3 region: CASSDEQVMNTEAFF. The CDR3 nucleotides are TGTGCCAGCAGTGATGAACAGGTTATGAACACTGAAGCTTTCTTT. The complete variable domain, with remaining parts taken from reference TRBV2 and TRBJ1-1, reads EPEVTQTPSHQVTQMGQEVILRCVPISNHLYFYWYRQILGQKVEFLVSFYNNEISEKSEIFDDQFSVERPDGSNFTLKIRSTKLEDSAMYFCASSDEQVMNTEAFFGQGTRLTVV.

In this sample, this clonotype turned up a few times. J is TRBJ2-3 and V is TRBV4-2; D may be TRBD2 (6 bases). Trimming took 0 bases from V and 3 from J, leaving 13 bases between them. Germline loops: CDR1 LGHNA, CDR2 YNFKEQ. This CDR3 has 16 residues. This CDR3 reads CASSQDIAGTTDTQYF. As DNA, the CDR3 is TGTGCCAGCAGCCAAGATATCGCGGGGACGACAGATACGCAGTATTTT.

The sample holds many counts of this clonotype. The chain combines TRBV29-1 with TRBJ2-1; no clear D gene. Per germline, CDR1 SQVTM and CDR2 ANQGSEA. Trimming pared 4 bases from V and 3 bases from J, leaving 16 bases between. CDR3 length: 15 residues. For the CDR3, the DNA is TGCAGCGTTGGGCCAGGCGCAACCTTCTACAATGAGCAGTTCTTC. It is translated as CSVGPGATFYNEQFF.